This T cell receptor (beta chain) was captured in a study of T cells in Graves' hyperthyroidism and ophthalmopathy. This clonotype was counted many times. Its specificity is not known. Findings and limits, study-wide: Stable hyperthyroidism was separated from ophthalmopathy by a model based on 13 V-J features.

Germline loops: CDR1 DFQATT, CDR2 SNEGSKA (reference sequence). This CDR3 has 14 amino acids. After removal of 0 bases from V and 1 base from J, the junction contained 3 bases not matched to a gene. If no ophthalmopathy progression occurred within 18 months, Graves' hyperthyroidism was stable. Diagnoses were made from clinical symptoms, serum measures (thyroxine and TRAb), thyroid ultrasound and orbital computed tomography. Using less than 12 ml of fresh peripheral blood, PBMCs were prepared. Amplification yielded TCR beta CDR3 regions, with RNA transcripts as the source. The TCR CDR3 first-round RT-PCR relied on the HTBI primer set. TCRdb reprocessed the multiplex PCR reads with MiXCR, giving one entry per CDR3 protein. The sample has approximately 380,000 distinct CDR3 sequences, 19% seen once.

The chain uses TRBV20-1 and TRBJ2-7; 7 bases match TRBD2. Source material: blood. The TCR originated in a woman between 18 and 29 years old with Graves' hyperthyroidism. This CDR3 is CSARDQAGSYEQYF. The CDR3 region has the DNA TGCAGTGCTAGAGATCAAGCGGGGTCCTACGAGCAGTACTTC.